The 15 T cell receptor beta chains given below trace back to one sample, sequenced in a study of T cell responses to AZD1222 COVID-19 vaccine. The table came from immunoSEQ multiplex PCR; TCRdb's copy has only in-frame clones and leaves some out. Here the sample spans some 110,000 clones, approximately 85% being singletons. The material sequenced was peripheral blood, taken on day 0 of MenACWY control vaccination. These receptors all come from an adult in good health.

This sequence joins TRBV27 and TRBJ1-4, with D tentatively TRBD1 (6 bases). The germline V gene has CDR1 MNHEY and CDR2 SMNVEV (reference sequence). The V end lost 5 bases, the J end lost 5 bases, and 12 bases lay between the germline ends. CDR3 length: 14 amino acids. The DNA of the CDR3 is TGTGCCAGCAGTCTAAGGGGGGAAAATGAAAAACTGTTTTTT. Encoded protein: CASSLRGENEKLFF.

CDR3 nucleotide sequence: TGTGCCAGTCGTCTAGGGGGTTTTCGGACTGAAGCTTTCTTT. Protein: CASRLGGFRTEAFF. The chain employs TRBV19 and TRBJ1-1; perhaps TRBD1 as D (6 bases). The CDR3 covers 14 residues. V lost 8 bases to trimming and J lost 5 bases, with 18 bases between them. In germline, CDR1 is LNHDA, CDR2 SQIVND (reference sequence).

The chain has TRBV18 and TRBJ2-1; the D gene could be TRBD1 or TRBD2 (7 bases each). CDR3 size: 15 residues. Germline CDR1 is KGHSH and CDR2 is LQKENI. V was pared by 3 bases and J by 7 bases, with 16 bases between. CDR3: CASSPLGGTENEQFF. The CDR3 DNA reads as TGTGCCAGCTCACCCCTCGGGGGGACAGAGAATGAGCAGTTCTTC.

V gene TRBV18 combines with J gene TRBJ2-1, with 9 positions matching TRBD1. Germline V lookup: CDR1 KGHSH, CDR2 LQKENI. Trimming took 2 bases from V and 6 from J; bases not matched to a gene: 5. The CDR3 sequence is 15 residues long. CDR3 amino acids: CASSPGTGNSNEQFF. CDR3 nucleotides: TGTGCCAGCTCACCAGGGACAGGGAACTCCAATGAGCAGTTCTTC.

The CDR3, as DNA: TGCAGTGCTAGGGACCAAGAGACCCAGTACTTC. The encoded protein is CSARDQETQYF. The V gene is TRBV20-1, the J gene TRBJ2-5; no reliable D call. Germline V gene sequence: CDR1 DFQATT, CDR2 SNEGSKA (reference sequence). The V gene lost 3 bases and the J gene lost 0 bases, with 2 bases spanning the gap. This CDR3 region has 11 residues.

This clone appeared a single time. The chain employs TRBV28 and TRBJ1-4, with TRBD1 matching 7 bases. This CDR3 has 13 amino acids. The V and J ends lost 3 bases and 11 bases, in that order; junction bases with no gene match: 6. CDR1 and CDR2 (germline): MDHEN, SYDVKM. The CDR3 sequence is CASSFLTGMKLFF. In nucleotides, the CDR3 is TGTGCCAGCAGTTTCCTGACAGGGATGAAACTGTTTTTT.

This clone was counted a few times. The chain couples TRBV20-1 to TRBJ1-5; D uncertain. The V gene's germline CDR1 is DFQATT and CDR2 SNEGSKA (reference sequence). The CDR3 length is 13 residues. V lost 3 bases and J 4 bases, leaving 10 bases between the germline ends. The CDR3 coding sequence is TGCAGTGCTAGTGTGCTTGGGAATCAGCCCCAGCATTTT. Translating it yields CSASVLGNQPQHF.

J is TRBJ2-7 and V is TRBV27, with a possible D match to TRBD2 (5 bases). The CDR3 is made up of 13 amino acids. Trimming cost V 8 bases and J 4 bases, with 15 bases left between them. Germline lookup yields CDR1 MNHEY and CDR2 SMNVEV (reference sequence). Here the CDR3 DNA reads TGTGCCAGCCGTACCAGCGGCCAATACGAGCAGTACTTC. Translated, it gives CASRTSGQYEQYF.

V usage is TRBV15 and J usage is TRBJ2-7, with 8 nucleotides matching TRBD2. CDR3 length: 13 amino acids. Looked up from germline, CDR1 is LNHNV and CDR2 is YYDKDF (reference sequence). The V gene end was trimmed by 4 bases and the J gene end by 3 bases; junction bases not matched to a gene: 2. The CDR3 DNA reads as TGTGCCACCAGCACAGGGACTAGCTACGAGCAGTACTTC. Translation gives CATSTGTSYEQYF.

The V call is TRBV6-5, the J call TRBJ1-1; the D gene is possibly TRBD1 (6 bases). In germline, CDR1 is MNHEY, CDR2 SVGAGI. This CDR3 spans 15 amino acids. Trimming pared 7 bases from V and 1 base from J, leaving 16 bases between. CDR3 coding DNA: TGTGCCAGCAACCCCGCGGGGGGGCGGAACACTGAAGCTTTCTTT. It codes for CASNPAGGRNTEAFF.

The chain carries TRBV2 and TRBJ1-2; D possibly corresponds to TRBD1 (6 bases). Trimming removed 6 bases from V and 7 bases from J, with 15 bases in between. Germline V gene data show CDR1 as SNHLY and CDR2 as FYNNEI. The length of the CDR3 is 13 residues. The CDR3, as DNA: TGTGCCAGCAGCGAGACAGGCAGAAGTGGCTACACCTTC. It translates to CASSETGRSGYTF. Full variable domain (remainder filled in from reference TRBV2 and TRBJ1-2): EPEVTQTPSHQVTQMGQEVILRCVPISNHLYFYWYRQILGQKVEFLVSFYNNEISEKSEIFDDQFSVERPDGSNFTLKIRSTKLEDSAMYFCASSETGRSGYTFGSGTRLTVV.

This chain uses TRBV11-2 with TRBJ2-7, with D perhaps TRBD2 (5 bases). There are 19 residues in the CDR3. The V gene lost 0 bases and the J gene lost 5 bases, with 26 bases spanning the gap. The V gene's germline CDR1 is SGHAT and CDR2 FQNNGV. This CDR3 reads CASSLDPLLTRGFINEQYF. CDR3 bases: TGTGCCAGCAGCTTAGACCCCCTGCTGACTCGGGGATTTATAAACGAGCAGTACTTC.

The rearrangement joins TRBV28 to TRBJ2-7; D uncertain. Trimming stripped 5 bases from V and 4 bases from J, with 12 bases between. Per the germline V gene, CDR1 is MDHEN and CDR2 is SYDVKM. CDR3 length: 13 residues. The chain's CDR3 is CASSTLIGYEQYF. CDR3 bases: TGTGCCAGCAGTACCCTTATCGGGTACGAGCAGTACTTC. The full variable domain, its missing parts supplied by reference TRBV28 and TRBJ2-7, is DVKVTQSSRYLVKRTGEKVFLECVQDMDHENMFWYRQDPGLGLRLIYFSYDVKMKEKGDIPEGYSVSREKKERFSLILESASTNQTSMYLCASSTLIGYEQYFGPGTRLTVT.

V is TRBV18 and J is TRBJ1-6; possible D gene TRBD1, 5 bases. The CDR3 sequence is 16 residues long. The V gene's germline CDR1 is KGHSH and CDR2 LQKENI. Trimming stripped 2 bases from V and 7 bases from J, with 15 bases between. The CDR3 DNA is TGTGCCAGCTCACCAGGGACCGTAGATCTAAATTCACCCCTCCACTTT. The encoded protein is CASSPGTVDLNSPLHF.

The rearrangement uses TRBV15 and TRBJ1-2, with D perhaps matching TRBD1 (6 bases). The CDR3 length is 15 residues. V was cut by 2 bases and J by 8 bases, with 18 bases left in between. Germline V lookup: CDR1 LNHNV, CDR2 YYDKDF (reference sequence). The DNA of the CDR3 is TGTGCCACCAGCAGATCGATGGCCCGGACAGCCGGCTACACCTTC. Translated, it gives CATSRSMARTAGYTF.